The 28 T cell receptor beta chains listed next were all sequenced from one sample in a study of CD8 T cells in ankylosing spondylitis. Broader study findings: Ankylosing spondylitis blood seemed to carry a telltale TCR beta motif made of fewer than 10 highly homologous variants.

These receptors' antigens are unknown. TCRdb used MiXCR to reprocess the 5' RACE reads, holding one entry per CDR3 protein. This table holds about 540,000 distinct CDR3 sequences, roughly 13% found once. The sequenced material came from blood, either unsorted or a sorted T cell fraction (not recorded which). The receptors were gathered from a male donor with ankylosing spondylitis.

The chain employs TRBV25-1 and TRBJ1-2; D is ambiguous. V was trimmed by 2 bases and J by 7 bases, leaving 11 bases between them. CDR3 size: 13 residues. The germline V gene has CDR1 MGHDK and CDR2 SYGVNS. As DNA, the CDR3 is TGTGCCAGCAGTGAAAATCCGGGATCTGGCTACACCTTC. Its protein product is CASSENPGSGYTF.

The V and J genes are TRBV28 and TRBJ2-1; 8 bases match TRBD1. The germline CDR1 and CDR2 sequences are MDHEN and SYDVKM. After removal of 8 bases from V and 8 bases from J, the junction contained 8 bases not matched to a gene. The CDR3 is made up of 13 amino acids. The CDR3 DNA follows: TGTGCCAGCTGCCAGGACAGGGTCGATGAGCAGTTCTTC. This codes for CASCQDRVDEQFF.

This clonotype was picked up a small number of times. The chain uses TRBV4-2 and TRBJ2-3; D tentatively fits TRBD1 or TRBD2 (7 bases each). Trimming took off 1 base at V and 2 bases at J, with 19 bases between the two ends. This CDR3 region has 18 residues. Per germline, CDR1 LGHNA and CDR2 YNFKEQ. The CDR3 bases are TGTGCCAGCAGCCAAGGAGGGGGCGCGAGCGGGACCACAGATACGCAGTATTTT. Translation gives CASSQGGGASGTTDTQYF.

This clonotype showed up many times. The chain recombines TRBV12-3 or TRBV12-4 with TRBJ2-1; 12 nucleotides match TRBD1. Trimming took 5 bases from V and 8 from J; bases not matched to a gene: 7. The CDR3 is 15 amino acids. Written as DNA, the CDR3 is TGTGCCAGCAGTGCGGGACAGGGGGCATTCTATGAGCAGTTCTTC. Translation: CASSAGQGAFYEQFF.

The rearrangement uses TRBV7-2 and TRBJ1-4; 7 bases line up with TRBD1. Per germline, CDR1 SGHTA and CDR2 FQGNSA. The V gene end was trimmed by 5 bases and the J gene end by 8 bases; junction bases not matched to a gene: 11. This CDR3 has 15 residues. The DNA for the CDR3 is TGTGCCAGCAGCACGACAGGGATGCCCAGCGAAAAACTGTTTTTT. Its protein is CASSTTGMPSEKLFF.

This clonotype came up a few times. The J gene is TRBJ2-3, the V gene TRBV9; 7 nucleotides line up with TRBD2. This CDR3 region has 18 residues. The V and J ends lost 2 bases and 1 base, in that order; junction bases with no gene match: 13. Germline V gives CDR1 SGDLS, CDR2 YYNGEE. CDR3 in amino acids: CASSVTAGRHFGTDTQYF. In nucleotides, the CDR3 is TGTGCCAGCAGCGTGACAGCGGGACGACACTTTGGCACAGATACGCAGTATTTT. The variable domain in full, completed from reference TRBV9 and TRBJ2-3, reads DSGVTQTPKHLITATGQRVTLRCSPRSGDLSVYWYQQSLDQGLQFLIQYYNGEERAKGNILERFSAQQFPDLHSELNLSSLELGDSALYFCASSVTAGRHFGTDTQYFGPGTRLTVL.

This clonotype came up a few times. The chain uses TRBV12-3 or TRBV12-4 and TRBJ2-1; D tentatively reads TRBD1 or TRBD2 (5 bases each). The CDR3 is 11 amino acids. V lost 3 bases, J lost 11 bases, and 8 bases lay in between. Here the CDR3 reads CASSFGTQQFF. Written as DNA, the CDR3 is TGTGCCAGCAGTTTTGGGACCCAGCAGTTCTTC.

The chain combines TRBV10-1 with TRBJ1-3; possible D gene TRBD1, 6 bases. V was pared by 4 bases and J by 0 bases, with 13 bases between. Germline CDR1 reads WNHNN; CDR2 reads SYGVQD (reference sequence). The CDR3 sequence is 16 residues long. This CDR3 reads CASSGPDSRSGNTIYF. The CDR3 DNA sequence: TGCGCCAGCAGTGGGCCGGACAGCCGCTCTGGAAACACCATATATTTT.

This clonotype was counted between two and nine times. The rearrangement joins TRBV27 to TRBJ1-1; 7 bases fit TRBD1. CDR1 is MNHEY and CDR2 is SMNVEV in the germline V gene (reference sequence). This CDR3 contains 14 residues. Germline trimming cut 8 bases from V and 0 bases from J; bases unmatched to any gene: 6. CDR3 bases: TGTGCCAGCGGACTAACAGGGGTGAACACTGAAGCTTTCTTT. It encodes CASGLTGVNTEAFF.

V and J are TRBV12-3 or TRBV12-4 and TRBJ1-5; 10 nucleotides agree with TRBD1. V lost 4 bases to trimming and J lost 2 bases; unmatched junction nucleotides: 20. The CDR3 runs 21 residues. CDR3 nucleotide sequence: TGTGCCAGCAGTTCCGCGCTCCGGGACAGGGGTAAGGGTGATCGCAATCAGCCCCAGCATTTT. It specifies CASSSALRDRGKGDRNQPQHF.

The V and J genes are TRBV20-1 and TRBJ2-2, with TRBD1 identical over 7 bases. Germline CDR1 and CDR2: DFQATT and SNEGSKA (reference sequence). This CDR3 has 15 residues. Trimming at V came to 5 bases and at J to 1 base, leaving 7 bases not matched to a gene. This chain's CDR3 is CSAPWYRGNTGELFF. DNA for the CDR3: TGCAGTGCTCCGTGGTACAGGGGGAACACCGGGGAGCTGTTTTTT.

This clonotype was counted between two and nine times. This chain uses TRBV2 with TRBJ2-2; 7 bases map to TRBD2. The CDR3 is made up of 14 amino acids. Germline CDR1 SNHLY, CDR2 FYNNEI. Germline trimming cut 8 bases from V and 6 bases from J; bases unmatched to any gene: 9. This CDR3 is CASCGEGSAGELFF. For the CDR3, the DNA is TGTGCCAGCTGCGGGGAGGGATCGGCCGGGGAGCTGTTTTTT. Full variable domain (missing parts from reference TRBV2 and TRBJ2-2): EPEVTQTPSHQVTQMGQEVILRCVPISNHLYFYWYRQILGQKVEFLVSFYNNEISEKSEIFDDQFSVERPDGSNFTLKIRSTKLEDSAMYFCASCGEGSAGELFFGEGSRLTVL.

The chain joins TRBV20-1 to TRBJ1-2, with D perhaps matching TRBD1 (6 bases). The CDR3 is 15 amino acids. V lost 1 base and J lost 4, with 16 bases in between. CDR1 is DFQATT, CDR2 SNEGSKA, per germline (reference sequence). Here the CDR3 reads CSARALAGATYGYTF. In DNA, the CDR3 is TGCAGTGCTAGAGCCCTCGCGGGGGCGACCTATGGCTACACCTTC.

This clonotype was detected only a few times. V and J are TRBV29-1 and TRBJ1-1, with 9 bases lining up with TRBD1. The CDR3 loop spans 13 amino acids. The germline V gene encodes CDR1 SQVTM and CDR2 ANQGSEA. J was trimmed by 2 bases and V by 7 bases; bases with no gene match: 5. CDR3 nucleotide sequence: TGCAGCGGGGGACAGGGAGTAAACACTGAAGCTTTCTTT. It codes for CSGGQGVNTEAFF. Using reference TRBV29-1 and TRBJ1-1 for the parts outside the CDR3, the full variable domain is SAVISQKPSRDICQRGTSLTIQCQVDSQVTMMFWYRQQPGQSLTLIATANQGSEATYESGFVIDKFPISRPNLTFSTLTVSNMSPEDSSIYLCSGGQGVNTEAFFGQGTRLTVV.

This clonotype was observed a handful of times. CDR3 region: CSASTLLAGLYQETQYF. As DNA, the CDR3 is TGCAGTGCTAGCACCCTTCTAGCGGGTTTGTACCAAGAGACCCAGTACTTC. The gene calls are TRBV20-1 and TRBJ2-5; TRBD2 aligns across 8 bases. Per the germline V gene, CDR1 is DFQATT and CDR2 is SNEGSKA (reference sequence). The CDR3 length is 17 residues. The V segment lost 3 bases and the J segment 0 bases; nucleotides outside the gene matches: 12.

V is TRBV18 and J is TRBJ2-1; the match to TRBD1 covers 7 bases. Germline-derived CDR1 and CDR2 are KGHSH and LQKENI. The ends lost 6 bases at V and 1 base at J; junction bases unmatched: 9. This CDR3 contains 16 residues. In DNA, the CDR3 is TGTGCCAGCTCTCTCAACAGGGGCATGTCCTACAATGAGCAGTTCTTC. Translating it yields CASSLNRGMSYNEQFF.

The V call is TRBV2, the J call TRBJ2-3; D could derive from TRBD1 or TRBD2 (5 bases each). Germline CDR1 is SNHLY and CDR2 is FYNNEI. Trimming removed 4 bases at V and 2 bases at J, with 10 bases between. This CDR3 is built from 14 residues. The CDR3 reads CASSVVGDTDTQYF. In DNA form, the CDR3 reads TGTGCCAGCAGTGTGGTGGGGGACACAGATACGCAGTATTTT.

This chain links TRBV4-1 with TRBJ2-1, with a tentative D call TRBD1 (6 bases). Germline V gene lookup returns CDR1 MGHRA and CDR2 YSYEKL. Trimming shortened V by 5 bases and J by 6 bases, and 14 bases separated the two germline ends. The CDR3 has 14 amino acids. The CDR3 DNA reads TGCGCCAGCAGCGCAGACAGGTGGGGCAATGAGCAGTTCTTC. Protein: CASSADRWGNEQFF.

This clonotype was detected only a few times. The genes are TRBV28 and TRBJ2-2; D unresolved. CDR1 is MDHEN and CDR2 is SYDVKM in the germline V gene. Between the trimmed V and J ends, which lost 6 bases and 4 bases, there was a span of 12 bases. This CDR3 has 14 residues. In DNA, the CDR3 is TGTGCCAGCAGACGCGCGTCGGGCACCGGGGAGCTGTTTTTT. Translation: CASRRASGTGELFF.

The chain has TRBV20-1 and TRBJ2-3; D may be TRBD2 (6 bases). Per germline, CDR1 DFQATT and CDR2 SNEGSKA (reference sequence). This CDR3 is built from 15 residues. Trimming removed 4 bases from V and 3 bases from J, with 17 bases in between. The CDR3 DNA reads as TGCAGTGCTACCCGAGTGGGGGGAGGTACAGATACGCAGTATTTT. It codes for CSATRVGGGTDTQYF.

This clonotype came up a few times. This chain uses TRBV2 with TRBJ2-5; D may be TRBD1 (5 bases). Deletions cut 5 bases from V and 2 bases from J, with 12 bases between. Germline loops: CDR1 SNHLY, CDR2 FYNNEI. The CDR3 consists of 14 residues. The CDR3 sequence is CASSSQQEQETQYF. The CDR3 DNA reads as TGTGCCAGCAGTTCTCAACAGGAACAAGAGACCCAGTACTTC.

This clonotype appeared many times. The V and J genes are TRBV5-1 and TRBJ2-1; the match to TRBD2 covers 9 bases. V shed 3 bases and J 8 bases; nucleotides not matched to a gene: 18. CDR3 size: 18 residues. CDR1 is SGHRS and CDR2 is YFSETQ in the germline V gene. DNA for the CDR3: TGCGCCAGCAGCTCCGATCGTAGAAGCGGGAGGCTAGGTGATGAGCAGTTCTTC. As protein: CASSSDRRSGRLGDEQFF.

The chain couples TRBV15 to TRBJ2-3; the D gene is possibly TRBD1 (5 bases). CDR1 is LNHNV and CDR2 is YYDKDF in the germline V gene (reference sequence). This CDR3 comprises 16 residues. The V end lost 3 bases, the J end lost 4 bases, and 17 bases lay between the germline ends. The CDR3 nucleotides read TGTGCCACCAGCAGGGGGCCCTTTCTCGGGCCAGATACGCAGTATTTT. Amino acid sequence: CATSRGPFLGPDTQYF.

V and J are TRBV2 and TRBJ2-1; TRBD2 agrees at 12 bases. The CDR3 extends over 14 amino acids. The trim removed 10 bases at V and 4 bases at J, leaving 5 bases unmatched. Germline V CDR1 and CDR2: SNHLY, FYNNEI. Here the CDR3 reads CATRLAGVYNEQFF. The CDR3 coding sequence is TGTGCCACCCGACTAGCGGGAGTTTACAATGAGCAGTTCTTC.

This chain connects TRBV10-2 to TRBJ2-1; 9 nucleotides line up with TRBD2. Germline CDR1 WSHSY, CDR2 SAAADI. This CDR3 region has 18 residues. V lost 3 bases and J lost 7; bases outside the gene matches: 16. The DNA for the CDR3 is TGCGCCAGCAGTGACGTTTACGGGGTAGCGGGAGTTAGAAATGAGCAGTTCTTC. Amino acid sequence: CASSDVYGVAGVRNEQFF.

The gene calls are TRBV12-3 or TRBV12-4 and TRBJ1-1; D gene uncertain. The CDR3 consists of 15 residues. With 5 bases removed from V and 1 base from J, the gap between germline ends came to 14 bases. CDR3 in amino acids: CASSPPMTPNTEAFF. Here the CDR3 DNA reads TGTGCCAGCAGTCCCCCGATGACACCGAACACTGAAGCTTTCTTT.

This clonotype occurred many times. CDR3 nucleotides: TGTGCCAGCAGCCAAGATATCGAGGCCGAGCAGTACTTC. Its protein product is CASSQDIEAEQYF. The chain combines TRBV4-2 with TRBJ2-7, with D unresolved. The CDR3 loop spans 13 amino acids. V was shortened by 0 bases and J by 6 bases, with 9 bases between the two germline ends. CDR1 is LGHNA, CDR2 YNFKEQ, per germline.

This clonotype has at least ten counts. The rearrangement joins TRBV7-9 to TRBJ1-3; D might be TRBD1 (6 bases). This CDR3 is built from 15 residues. Germline CDR1 is SEHNR and CDR2 is FQNEAQ (reference sequence). Trimming took off 6 bases at V and 2 bases at J, with 14 bases between the two ends. The CDR3 loop reads CASSLPEGAGNTIYF. CDR3 nucleotide sequence: TGTGCCAGCAGTTTACCAGAGGGGGCTGGAAACACCATATATTTT. Full variable domain (remainder filled in from reference TRBV7-9 and TRBJ1-3): DTGVSQNPRHKITKRGQNVTFRCDPISEHNRLYWYRQTLGQGPEFLTYFQNEAQLEKSRLLSDRFSAERPKGSFSTLEIQRTEQGDSAMYLCASSLPEGAGNTIYFGEGSWLTVV.